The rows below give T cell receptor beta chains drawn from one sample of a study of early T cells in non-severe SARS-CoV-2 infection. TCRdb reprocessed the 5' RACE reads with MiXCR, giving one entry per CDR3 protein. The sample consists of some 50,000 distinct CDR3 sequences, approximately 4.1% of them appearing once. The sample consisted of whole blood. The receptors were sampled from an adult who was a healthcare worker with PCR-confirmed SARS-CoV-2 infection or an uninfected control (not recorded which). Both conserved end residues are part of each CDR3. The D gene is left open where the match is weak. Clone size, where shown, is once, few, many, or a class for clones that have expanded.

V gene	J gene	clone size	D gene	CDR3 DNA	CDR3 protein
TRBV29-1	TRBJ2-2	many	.	TGCAGCGTTGAAAGGGACAAAGGTACCGGGGAGCTGTTTTTT	CSVERDKGTGELFF
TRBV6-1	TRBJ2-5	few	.	TGTGCCAGCAGTGAAACCAGCCCGAATATACAAGAGACCCAGTACTTC	CASSETSPNIQETQYF
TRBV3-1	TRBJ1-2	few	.	TGTGCCAGCTCGGACAGCTTCTATGGCTACACCTTC	CASSDSFYGYTF
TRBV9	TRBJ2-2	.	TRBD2	TGTGCCAGCAGCGTAGTACGGGGAGGGCAAACCGGGGAGCTGTTTTTT	CASSVVRGGQTGELFF
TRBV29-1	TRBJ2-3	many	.	TGCAGCGGGGGGGTCTCAGATACGCAGTATTTT	CSGGVSDTQYF
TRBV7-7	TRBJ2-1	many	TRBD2	TGTGCCAGCAGCCGAGCGGGGGGCGCCTACAATGAGCAGTTCTTC	CASSRAGGAYNEQFF
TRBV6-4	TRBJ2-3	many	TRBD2	TGTGCCAGCAGTGAGGGGGGGACAGATACGCAGTATTTT	CASSEGGTDTQYF
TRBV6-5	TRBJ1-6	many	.	TGTGCCAGCGGTCGCAGTAATTCACCCCTCCACTTT	CASGRSNSPLHF
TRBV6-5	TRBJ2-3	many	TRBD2	TGTGCCAGCAGTGCGCGGGGGGGCGACACAGATACGCAGTATTTT	CASSARGGDTDTQYF
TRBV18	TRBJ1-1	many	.	TGTGCCAGCTCACCCGAACTGAACACTGAAGCTTTCTTT	CASSPELNTEAFF
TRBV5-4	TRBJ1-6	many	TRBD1	TGTGCCAGCAGCTTGGCTCTCGGACAGGGAAGTTCACCCCTCCACTTT	CASSLALGQGSSPLHF